This T cell receptor beta chain was sequenced during a study of OX40 agonist ivuxolimab in advanced cancers. Background on the whole study: Ivuxolimab was a fully human IgG2 agonistic monoclonal antibody targeting the costimulatory receptor OX40 (CD134). Intravenous ivuxolimab was administered to patients every 2 weeks at six dose levels: 0.01, 0.1, 0.3, 1.5, 3 and 10 mg/kg. Among the approximately 50 dose-escalation patients, about 19 had hepatocellular carcinoma, 15 or so melanoma, 9 renal cell carcinoma and 9 head and neck cancer. In the dose-escalation cohort, roughly 80% of patients were male, and the mean age was about 55 years, with a range of about 23 to 85. Prior anti-PD-1, anti-PD-L1 or anti-CTLA-4 therapy was permitted, and roughly two fifths of dose-escalation patients had received checkpoint inhibitors. Partial responses occurred in three dose-escalation patients, of whom one had hepatocellular carcinoma and two had cutaneous melanoma. The point of sequencing TCRbeta in the periphery was to test whether ivuxolimab changed TCR sequence diversity and drove clonal T-cell expansion. The paper describes the monotherapy dose-escalation part (N = 52 patients) of the phase I trial of ivuxolimab.

The trial excluded patients who had a history of autoimmune disease or who were on systemic immunosuppression. In every dose cohort, peripheral blood was drawn for TCR sequencing at baseline, cycle 4 day 1, and cycle 7 day 1. The samples were drawn from a first-in-human, open-label, multicenter phase I dose-escalation trial of ivuxolimab. Adults with locally advanced or metastatic melanoma, renal cell carcinoma, hepatocellular carcinoma or head and neck squamous cell carcinoma were enrolled in the trial. CD4+ and CD8+ T cells were sorted separately from peripheral blood before TCR sequencing. CDR1 and CDR2 were assigned from the germline V gene as SGDLS and YYNGEE. Counted from cysteine to phenylalanine, this CDR3 has 13 amino acids. The kept DNA is CDR3 alone, 39 bases in frame from the first base. V is clipped by 5 bases and J by 6 bases, and the sequence between their germline boundaries is 14 bases long.

Broader findings and caveats from the paper: Low levels of normalized T-cell clonal expansion were also seen in some patients who did not respond. At doses of 0.1 to 3.0 mg/kg, clonal expansion of both CD4+ and CD8+ blood T cells was observed from baseline to week 6. Which antigens the clonally expanded peripheral T cells were specific for was not determined. In partial responders in the 0.1-3.0 mg/kg groups, normalized peripheral clonal expansion was found to be among the lowest, especially among CD8+ T cells. After ivuxolimab, more expanded clones were found on average in CD8+ T cells than in CD4+ T cells.

Turning to this clone: The antigen it recognizes is unknown. Base qualities are not recorded, but no much larger clone differs from it by a single base.

For sequencing of the TCRbeta CDR3 region, genomic DNA was extracted from the sorted cells. TCRbeta CDR3 regions were sequenced using the immunoSEQ Assay. As stored in TCRdb, this immuneACCESS dataset retains in-frame rearrangements with V and J assigned. A fraction of the clones does not appear; measured against another copy, unresolved V genes explain less than half of the discrepancy, and the remainder lacks a known reason. The sample has around 53,000 clones on record, 70% to 90% of them singletons. About 0.68% of the sample comes from the top ten. Recombination connected TRBV9 to TRBJ1-2; the D gene is perhaps TRBD1, from 5 matching bases. The material sequenced was CD4+ or CD8+ T cells sorted from blood, taken in a trial of the OX40 agonist ivuxolimab. The receptor was derived from an adult with an advanced solid tumor such as melanoma, head and neck, liver or kidney cancer. This receptor carries the CDR3 CASSKGALDGYTF. The nucleotides read TGTGCCAGCAGTAAAGGGGCTTTGGATGGCTACACCTTC. The CDR3 plus the reference TRBV9 and TRBJ1-2 genes for the other parts give the full variable domain: DSGVTQTPKHLITATGQRVTLRCSPRSGDLSVYWYQQSLDQGLQFLIQYYNGEERAKGNILERFSAQQFPDLHSELNLSSLELGDSALYFCASSKGALDGYTFGSGTRLTVV.